This T cell receptor beta chain stems from a study of blood T cells in healthy people across ages. Study outcomes and limitations: From one million sequenced T cells, diversity estimates were lower bounds.

Remarks on this clonotype: Its antigen is undetermined.

A second roughly 7 to 11 cycle PCR used barcoded and J-beta primers. Via MiXCR, TCRdb re-called the 5' RACE reads, giving one row per CDR3 protein. This sample has 1,500,000 or so distinct CDR3 sequences, with approximately 59% found just once. Germline lookup yields CDR1 DFQATT and CDR2 SNEGSKA (reference sequence). CDR3 length equals 11 residues. V lost 5 bases and J 8 bases, leaving 12 bases between the germline ends. The specimen was blood. The origin of this receptor is a man aged 18 to 29 in good health. J is TRBJ1-1 and V is TRBV20-1; D is undetermined. This CDR3 is CSASPLIEAFF. CDR3 nucleotides: TGCAGTGCTTCTCCTCTTATCGAAGCTTTCTTT.